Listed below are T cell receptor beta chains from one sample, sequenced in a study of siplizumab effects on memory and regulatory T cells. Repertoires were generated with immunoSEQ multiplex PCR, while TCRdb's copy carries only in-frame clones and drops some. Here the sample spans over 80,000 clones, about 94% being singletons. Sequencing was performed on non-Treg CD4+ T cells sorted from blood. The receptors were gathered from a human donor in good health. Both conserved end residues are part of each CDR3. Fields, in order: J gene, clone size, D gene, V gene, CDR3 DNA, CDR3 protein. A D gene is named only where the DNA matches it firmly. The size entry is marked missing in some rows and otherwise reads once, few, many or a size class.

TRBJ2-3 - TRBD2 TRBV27 TGTGCCAGCAGTTCATACATAAGGACTAGCGGTTTATATCGAGATACGCAGTATTTT CASSSYIRTSGLYRDTQYF
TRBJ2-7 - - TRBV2 TGTGCCAGCAGTGAAGGACCTCGCGAGCAGTACTTC CASSEGPREQYF
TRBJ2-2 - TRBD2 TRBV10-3 TGTGCCATCAGGGGACTAGCGGTTTCGAACACCGGGGAGCTGTTTTTT CAIRGLAVSNTGELFF
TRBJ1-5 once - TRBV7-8 TGTGCCAGCAGCCCCCTTCGTGGACGGATCAATCAGCCCCAGCATTTT CASSPLRGRINQPQHF
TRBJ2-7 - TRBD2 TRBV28 TGTGCCAGCAGCCCCGGGGTAGCGGGAGTATACGAGCAGTACTTC CASSPGVAGVYEQYF
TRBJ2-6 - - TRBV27 TGTGCCAGCAGCCCAACACCCTCTGGGGCCAACGTCCTGACTTTC CASSPTPSGANVLTF
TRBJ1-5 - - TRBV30 TGTGCCTGGAGTGGTGTCTCTGGGGATCCCAATCAGCCCCAGCATTTT CAWSGVSGDPNQPQHF
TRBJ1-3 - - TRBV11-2 TGTGCCAGCAGCAAATGGGACGCGGGGGGCTACGGGAGAAACACCATATATTTT CASSKWDAGGYGRNTIYF
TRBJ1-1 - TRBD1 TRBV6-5 TGTGCCAGCAGTTACTCAGGGACAGGGAGCACTGAAGCTTTCTTT CASSYSGTGSTEAFF
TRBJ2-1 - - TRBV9 TGTGCCAGCAGCGTCCCCCCGCAGGGGAGCTCCTACAATGAGCAGTTCTTC CASSVPPQGSSYNEQFF
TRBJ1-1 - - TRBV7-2 TGTGCCAGCAGCTTCTCGGGGAGGTCGGAGATTGGGGCTTTCTTT CASSFSGRSEIGAFF
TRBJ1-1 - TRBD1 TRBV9 TGTGCCAGCAGCGTGGGACAGTTAACGAACACTGAAGCTTTCTTT CASSVGQLTNTEAFF
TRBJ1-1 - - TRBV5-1 TGCGCCAGCAGCTTAATTCCCAGAGGGGAAAGGGGGACTGAAGCTTTCTTT CASSLIPRGERGTEAFF
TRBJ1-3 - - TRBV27 TGTGCCAGCAGCCGCACAAGATTCTCTGGAAACACCATATATTTT CASSRTRFSGNTIYF
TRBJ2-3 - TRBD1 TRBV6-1 TGTGCCAGTACTCCCCCAGGGGGTAGGGCAGATACGCAGTATTTT CASTPPGGRADTQYF
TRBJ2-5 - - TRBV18 TGTGCCAGCTCACCCGGACTGGCCGGGGAGACCCAGTACTTC CASSPGLAGETQYF
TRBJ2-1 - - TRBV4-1 TGCGCCAGCAGCCAAGATCTAGGACAACCCTACAATGAGCAGTTCTTC CASSQDLGQPYNEQFF
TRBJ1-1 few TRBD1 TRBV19 TGTGCCAGTAACCCGCTCGACAGGGGGCGAACTGAAGCTTTCTTT CASNPLDRGRTEAFF
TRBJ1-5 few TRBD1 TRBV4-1 TGCGCCAGCAGCCAAGATTGGGACAGGGTGCGGCCCCAGCATTTT CASSQDWDRVRPQHF
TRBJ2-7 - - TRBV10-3 TGTGCCATCAGTGTACAGACCTACGAGCAGTACTTC CAISVQTYEQYF
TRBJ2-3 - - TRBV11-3 TGTGCCAGCAGCCAAGACAGCGATACGCAGTATTTT CASSQDSDTQYF
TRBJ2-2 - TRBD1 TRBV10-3 TGTGCCATCAGCGGGACAGGGGGAGACACCGGGGAGCTGTTTTTT CAISGTGGDTGELFF
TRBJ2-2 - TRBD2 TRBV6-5 TGTGCCAGCAGTTCGGGGTTAGCGGGAGTTCCAGGGAGGCTGTTTTTT CASSSGLAGVPGRLFF
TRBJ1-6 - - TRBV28 TGTGCCAGCAGGTCCAGTGGTGATTCACCCCTCCACTTT CASRSSGDSPLHF
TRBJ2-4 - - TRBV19 TGTGCCAGTAGTATAGATGCTTTCGGGAGAGTAAAGGAAAGAAACATTCAGTACTTC CASSIDAFGRVKERNIQYF
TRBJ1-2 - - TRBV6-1 TGTGCCAGCAGTGAAGCATTGGTGGGGGGCTACACCTTC CASSEALVGGYTF
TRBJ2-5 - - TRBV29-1 TGCAGCACCGAAGGGCAGGAGAGGGCCCAGTACTTC CSTEGQERAQYF
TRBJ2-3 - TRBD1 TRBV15 TGTGCCACCAGCAGAAAACAGGGGGCTTTCTTTATAGATACGCAGTATTTT CATSRKQGAFFIDTQYF
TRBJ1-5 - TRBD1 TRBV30 TGTGCCTGGAGCAGGGGGAATCAGCCCCAGCATTTT CAWSRGNQPQHF
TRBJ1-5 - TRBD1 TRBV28 TGTGCCAGCAGAGGACAGGGGGTTCGAAATCAGCCCCAGCATTTT CASRGQGVRNQPQHF
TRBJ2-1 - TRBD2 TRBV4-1 TGCGCCAGCAGCCAACCGACTAGCGGGAGGGGACGGAATGAGCAGTTCTTC CASSQPTSGRGRNEQFF
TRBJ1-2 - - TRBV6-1 TGTGCCAGCTTTGAGGGGGTAGGAGGCTACACCTTC CASFEGVGGYTF
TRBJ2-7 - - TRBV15 TGTGCCACCGGGAACAACAAGGGAGACTACGAGCAGTACTTC CATGNNKGDYEQYF
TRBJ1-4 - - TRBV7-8 TGTGCCAGCAGCTTTGGGGGAGGTGCTGAAAAACTGTTTTTT CASSFGGGAEKLFF